Below, 3 T cell receptor beta chains from the same sample are listed, as sequenced in a study of blood T cell repertoires in COVID-19. Clones were sequenced by immunoSEQ multiplex PCR, and TCRdb holds only the in-frame ones, with some missing. The profile covers 350,000 to 450,000 clones, with approximately 92% appearing a single time and roughly 1.1% taken by the ten largest. The sample comprised PBMCs or T cells enriched from blood (not recorded which). Receptor source: a man under 40 who had recovered from COVID-19.

The chain links TRBV3-1 (or the pseudogene TRBV3-2) to TRBJ1-5; TRBD1 is a possible D gene (5 bases). Trimming pared 1 base from V and 6 bases from J, leaving 10 bases between. The length of the CDR3 is 14 residues. Germline CDR1 LGHDT, CDR2 YNNKEL (reference sequence). The CDR3 loop reads CASSQGRVSQPQHF. CDR3 DNA: TGTGCCAGCAGCCAAGGCAGGGTAAGTCAGCCCCAGCATTTT.

The gene calls are TRBV28 and TRBJ1-6; a possible D gene is TRBD1 (5 bases). Germline loops: CDR1 MDHEN, CDR2 SYDVKM. The CDR3 contains 14 residues. Trimming took 5 bases from V and 9 from J, leaving 14 bases between them. CDR3 coding DNA: TGTGCCAGCAGTCCGGCGGGGGAAATTTCACCCCTCCACTTT. This sequence encodes CASSPAGEISPLHF.

This rearrangement joins TRBV7-9 to TRBJ2-5; 10 positions agree with TRBD2. The CDR3 sequence is 15 residues long. The V and J ends lost 5 bases and 2 bases, in that order; junction bases with no gene match: 5. Germline CDR1 SEHNR, CDR2 FQNEAQ (reference sequence). The DNA of the CDR3 is TGTGCCAGCAGCCAACTAGCGGGGCCTCAAGAGACCCAGTACTTC. Translated, it gives CASSQLAGPQETQYF.